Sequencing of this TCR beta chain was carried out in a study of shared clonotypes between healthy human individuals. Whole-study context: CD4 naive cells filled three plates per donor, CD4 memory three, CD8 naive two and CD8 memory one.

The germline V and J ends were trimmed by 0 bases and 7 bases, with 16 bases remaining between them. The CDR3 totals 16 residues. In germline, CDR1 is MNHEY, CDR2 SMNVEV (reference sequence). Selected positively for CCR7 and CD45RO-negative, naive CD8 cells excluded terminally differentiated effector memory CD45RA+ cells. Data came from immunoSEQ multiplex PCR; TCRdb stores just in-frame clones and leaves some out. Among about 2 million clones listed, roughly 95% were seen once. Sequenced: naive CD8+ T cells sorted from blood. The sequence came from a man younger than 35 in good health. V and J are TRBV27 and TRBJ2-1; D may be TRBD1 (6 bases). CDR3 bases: TGTGCCAGCAGTTTATCAGAGGGGGAGAAAGGGAATGAGCAGTTCTTC. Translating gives CASSLSEGEKGNEQFF.